Below are 29 T cell receptor beta chains sequenced from a single sample in a study of blood T cells in healthy people across ages. Next came a second PCR, run for about 6 to 11 cycles, which used a sample-barcoded 5' primer along with a J-beta primer mix. Each CDR3 protein is one row after TCRdb ran MiXCR on the 5' RACE reads. The sample records over a million distinct CDR3 sequences, over 35% being singletons. Sequencing was done on a sample of blood. Source of these receptors: a woman aged 55-70 years in good health.

This clonotype was observed once. This chain connects TRBV27 to TRBJ2-3, with 9 nucleotides matching TRBD2. The CDR3 has 15 residues. The germline V gene encodes CDR1 MNHEY and CDR2 SMNVEV (reference sequence). After removal of 5 bases from V and 7 bases from J, the junction contained 10 bases not matched to a gene. CDR3 amino acids: CASSRLGTSSYTQYF. The CDR3 DNA sequence: TGTGCCAGCAGTAGGCTTGGGACTAGCTCTTATACGCAGTATTTT.

This chain uses TRBV14 with TRBJ2-4; tentatively, D is TRBD2 (7 bases). The V gene lost 3 bases and the J gene lost 6 bases, with 18 bases spanning the gap. From germline, CDR1 is SGHDN and CDR2 FVKESK. The CDR3 length is 16 residues. The CDR3 DNA follows: TGTGCCAGCAGCCAGGCGAGGGGGGGGTCTCGAAACATTCAGTACTTC. This encodes CASSQARGGSRNIQYF.

This clonotype turned up a few times. The chain joins TRBV7-9 to TRBJ2-5, with D unclear. This CDR3 comprises 13 residues. V was clipped by 5 bases and J by 3 bases, with 10 bases between them. Germline lookup yields CDR1 SEHNR and CDR2 FQNEAQ (reference sequence). The CDR3 nucleotides are TGTGCCAGCAGCCCTCAGGAGAAAGAGACCCAGTACTTC. Protein product: CASSPQEKETQYF.

The table lists this clonotype with a few counts. The rearrangement links TRBV29-1 to TRBJ2-7; D is unresolved. The V end was cut by 5 bases, the J end by 0 bases, with 11 bases between. This CDR3 region has 13 residues. The germline V gene has CDR1 SQVTM and CDR2 ANQGSEA. In nucleotides, the CDR3 is TGCAGCGTTTGGTCAGACCTCTCCTACGAGCAGTACTTC. Its protein is CSVWSDLSYEQYF.

This clonotype came up many times. The chain carries TRBV3-1 and TRBJ1-2; D might be TRBD1 (5 bases). V lost 1 base and J lost 4, with 13 bases in between. The CDR3 extends over 15 amino acids. In germline, CDR1 is LGHDT, CDR2 YNNKEL (reference sequence). CDR3 region: CASSQGLGRGYGYTF. The CDR3 nucleotides are TGTGCCAGCAGCCAAGGGCTCGGAAGGGGCTATGGCTACACCTTC.

CDR3 coding DNA: TGCAGCGTTGCGTCATCTACTACCTACAATGAGCAGTTCTTC. Translation: CSVASSTTYNEQFF. The chain has TRBV29-1 and TRBJ2-1, with unresolved D. V lost 4 bases to trimming and J lost 2 bases, with 12 bases between them. The germline gives CDR1 SQVTM, CDR2 ANQGSEA. The CDR3 consists of 14 residues.

This clonotype came up a few times. The rearrangement links TRBV7-3 to TRBJ1-2, with a weak D call TRBD1 (6 bases). Germline CDR1 SGHTA, CDR2 FQGTGA. Trimming removed 5 bases at V and 4 bases at J, with 20 bases between. This CDR3 is 16 amino acids long. DNA of the CDR3: TGTGCCAGCAGCACCGGGGGGGGCAGGAGGGTCTATGGCTACACCTTC. Translating gives CASSTGGGRRVYGYTF.

In this sample, this clonotype turned up a few times. The V call is TRBV2, the J call TRBJ1-2, with 7 positions matching TRBD1. J gave up 6 bases and V 3 bases, and 7 bases lay outside the gene matches. CDR1 SNHLY and CDR2 FYNNEI come from the germline V gene. The CDR3 runs to 14 residues. This CDR3 is CASSDRTGWNGYTF. CDR3 sequence (DNA): TGTGCCAGCAGTGATCGGACAGGATGGAATGGCTACACCTTC.

The V call is TRBV11-2, the J call TRBJ2-1; no reliable D call. This CDR3 has 13 residues. Germline values: CDR1 SGHAT, CDR2 FQNNGV. Trimming pared 1 base from V and 9 bases from J, leaving 10 bases between. CDR3 residues: CASSLGFHPEQFF. The CDR3 nucleotides read TGTGCCAGCAGCTTAGGATTCCACCCTGAGCAGTTCTTC.

This clonotype has just a few counts. The chain is built from TRBV7-2 and TRBJ2-1; 10 nucleotides line up with TRBD2. The CDR3 has 15 residues. The germline gives CDR1 SGHTA, CDR2 FQGNSA. Unmatched junction bases numbered 7, after V lost 2 bases and J lost 9 bases. As DNA, the CDR3 is TGTGCCAGCAGCTTATATGGGAGCGGGAGGGGTGAGCAGTTCTTC. Translating gives CASSLYGSGRGEQFF.

The rearrangement uses TRBV2 and TRBJ2-4; 8 nucleotides line up with TRBD1. The DNA end lines up better with TRBJ2-7; the J call may be wrong. CDR3 length equals 15 residues. Germline V gives CDR1 SNHLY, CDR2 FYNNEI. The CDR3 DNA reads TGTGCCAGCAGAGACTACGGGACAGGAAATCACGAGCAGTACTTC. The encoded protein is CASRDYGTGNHEQYF.

Written as DNA, the CDR3 is TGCAGCGCCGCGGCCGGGGCCGAGCAGTACTTC. Residues: CSAAAGAEQYF. The V call is TRBV29-1, the J call TRBJ2-5, with D perhaps matching TRBD1 or TRBD2 (5 bases each). The DNA end is more similar to TRBJ2-7, so the J call may be wrong. The CDR3 runs 11 residues. Germline CDR1 reads SQVTM; CDR2 reads ANQGSEA.

V and J are TRBV11-1 and TRBJ2-2, with D unclear. Germline V gene sequence: CDR1 SGHAT, CDR2 FQDESV (reference sequence). The CDR3 runs to 14 residues. Trimming stripped 5 bases from V and 5 bases from J, with 12 bases between. The DNA for the CDR3 is TGTGCCAGCAGCCTCTCCCTACGGACCGGGGAGCTGTTTTTT. It is translated as CASSLSLRTGELFF. The variable domain in full, with the rest retrieved from reference TRBV11-1 and TRBJ2-2, is EAEVAQSPRYKITEKSQAVAFWCDPISGHATLYWYRQILGQGPELLVQFQDESVVDDSQLPKDRFSAERLKGVDSTLKIQPAELGDSAMYLCASSLSLRTGELFFGEGSRLTVL.

The chain carries TRBV6-4 and TRBJ2-1; 8 nucleotides align to TRBD1. V shed 5 bases and J 5 bases; nucleotides not matched to a gene: 8. The CDR3 totals 15 residues. Germline V gene data show CDR1 as MRHNA and CDR2 as SNTAGT. CDR3 bases: TGTGCCAGCAGTCTCTCCCAGGGGGCTCACAATGAGCAGTTCTTC. Its protein product is CASSLSQGAHNEQFF.

This clonotype was found once. The rearrangement uses TRBV21-1 and TRBJ1-2. TRBV21-1 is listed as a pseudogene. There are 15 residues in the CDR3. CDR3 sequence: CASSRGPNLVQGYTF. The CDR3 nucleotides are TGTGCCAGCAGCCGTGGGCCAAACCTTGTACAGGGCTACACCTTC.

The gene calls are TRBV7-8 and TRBJ1-5; TRBD1 might be the D (5 bases). From germline, CDR1 is SGHVS and CDR2 FQNEAQ. The CDR3 has 13 residues. V lost 0 bases, J lost 10 bases, and 10 bases lay in between. CDR3 in DNA: TGTGCCAGCAGCTTAGCGGTGGGGCTTCCCCAGCATTTT. It is translated as CASSLAVGLPQHF.

V gene TRBV7-3 combines with J gene TRBJ2-3; 8 bases agree with TRBD2. With 5 bases clipped from V and 2 bases from J, the junction kept 12 bases outside the gene matches. Germline loops: CDR1 SGHTA, CDR2 FQGTGA. This CDR3 contains 17 residues. The CDR3 loop is CASSQLQRGSITDTQYF. The CDR3 DNA follows: TGTGCCAGCAGCCAACTGCAGCGGGGGTCCATCACAGATACGCAGTATTTT.

The chain couples TRBV24-1 to TRBJ2-1; 8 positions agree with TRBD2. V trimming: 4 bases; J trimming: 10 bases; junction bases outside the gene matches: 8. This CDR3 is 14 amino acids long. Looked up from germline, CDR1 is KGHDR and CDR2 is SFDVKD. The CDR3 DNA is TGTGCCACCAGTGAAGGCGGGGGGCGGGAGGAGCAGTTCTTC. Its translation is CATSEGGGREEQFF.

The rearrangement links TRBV27 to TRBJ1-5; D is uncertain. CDR1 MNHEY and CDR2 SMNVEV come from the germline V gene (reference sequence). V dropped 8 bases and J dropped 5 bases, with 16 bases sitting between them. This CDR3 has 14 residues. CDR3 nucleotides: TGTGCCAGCTCCAGGAGGACTAAGGATCAGCCCCAGCATTTT. It specifies CASSRRTKDQPQHF.

This clonotype was counted a few times. The rearrangement links TRBV20-1 to TRBJ2-7; 7 bases are shared with TRBD2. The J call is doubtful: the DNA matches TRBJ2-5 better. CDR1 and CDR2 from the germline V gene are DFQATT and SNEGSKA (reference sequence). This CDR3 comprises 18 residues. The chain's CDR3 is CSARDVREALLVRQTQYF. As DNA, the CDR3 is TGCAGTGCTAGAGACGTACGGGAGGCCCTCCTCGTTCGGCAGACCCAGTACTTC.

The rearrangement uses TRBV2 and TRBJ2-1, with a possible D match to TRBD1 (6 bases). The ends were cut back, 4 bases at V and 7 bases at J, with 14 bases in the middle. CDR1 SNHLY and CDR2 FYNNEI come from the germline V gene. The CDR3 runs 14 residues. Written as DNA, the CDR3 is TGTGCCAGCAGTGGTGACAGGTCGTGGAATGAGCAGTTCTTC. Translated: CASSGDRSWNEQFF.

This clonotype was recorded a few times. V usage is TRBV6-2 or TRBV6-3 and J usage is TRBJ1-5; D is perhaps TRBD1 (5 bases). The germline gives CDR1 MNHEY, CDR2 SVGEGT. The CDR3 contains 15 residues. Trimming took off 5 bases at V and 5 bases at J, with 16 bases between the two ends. The CDR3 loop reads CASSTRVGLDQPQHF. The CDR3 DNA reads TGTGCCAGCAGTACCAGGGTTGGATTAGATCAGCCCCAGCATTTT.

The J gene is TRBJ2-1, the V gene TRBV9; 7 bases agree with TRBD1. Germline V gene sequence: CDR1 SGDLS, CDR2 YYNGEE. This CDR3 is 16 amino acids long. With V trimmed by 4 bases and J by 12 bases, 19 bases remained unmatched. For the CDR3, the DNA is TGTGCCAGCAGCCCCCGCGAGGGAGCGACCTACAGGGGGCAGTTCTTC. Its translation is CASSPREGATYRGQFF.

This clonotype showed up just a few times. This sequence joins TRBV27 and TRBJ2-3; no clear D gene. CDR3 length equals 12 residues. Germline assignment: CDR1 MNHEY and CDR2 SMNVEV (reference sequence). V shed 7 bases and J shed 3 bases, with 8 bases lying between them. CDR3 nucleotides: TGTGCCAGCAAGCCTAGGACAGATACGCAGTATTTT. Its translation is CASKPRTDTQYF.

V and J are TRBV15 and TRBJ1-1, with a tentative D call TRBD1 (6 bases). CDR1 is LNHNV and CDR2 is YYDKDF in the germline V gene (reference sequence). CDR3 length: 15 amino acids. The germline V and J ends were trimmed by 5 bases and 0 bases, with 13 bases remaining between them. As DNA, the CDR3 is TGTGCCACCAGCCCCGGGGGACACATGAACACTGAAGCTTTCTTT. Protein sequence: CATSPGGHMNTEAFF.

To note about this clonotype: The junction shows a germline mismatch at one end, possibly a read error. The J gene is TRBJ2-1, the V gene TRBV4-1; the D gene is possibly TRBD1 (6 bases). The CDR3 totals 14 residues. Germline V CDR1 and CDR2: MGHRA, YSYEKL. The CDR3 coding sequence is TGCGCCAGCAGCCAACACGACCGGGACAACGAGCAGTTCTTC. Its translation: CASSQHDRDNEQFF.

The V call is TRBV6-6, the J call TRBJ2-7, with 8 bases aligning to TRBD2. Germline trimming cut 0 bases from V and 4 bases from J; bases unmatched to any gene: 5. The CDR3 sequence is 15 residues long. Germline loops: CDR1 MNHNY, CDR2 SVGAGI (reference sequence). CDR3 loop: CASSYSSSGRYEQYF. In DNA form, the CDR3 reads TGTGCCAGCAGTTACTCGTCCAGCGGGAGATACGAGCAGTACTTC.

The chain uses TRBV4-1 and TRBJ2-1; D is unresolved. V was pared by 2 bases and J by 5 bases, with 7 bases between. Germline V gives CDR1 MGHRA, CDR2 YSYEKL. This CDR3 spans 13 amino acids. The CDR3 reads CASSQWGHNEQFF. Here the CDR3 DNA reads TGCGCCAGCAGCCAATGGGGTCACAATGAGCAGTTCTTC.

The gene calls are TRBV5-1 and TRBJ2-3, with a tentative D call TRBD2 (6 bases). V lost 3 bases, J lost 5 bases, and 7 bases lay in between. Germline lookup yields CDR1 SGHRS and CDR2 YFSETQ. This CDR3 is built from 12 residues. CDR3 bases: TGCGCCAGCAGCTGGAGGGGAGATACGCAGTATTTT. As protein: CASSWRGDTQYF.